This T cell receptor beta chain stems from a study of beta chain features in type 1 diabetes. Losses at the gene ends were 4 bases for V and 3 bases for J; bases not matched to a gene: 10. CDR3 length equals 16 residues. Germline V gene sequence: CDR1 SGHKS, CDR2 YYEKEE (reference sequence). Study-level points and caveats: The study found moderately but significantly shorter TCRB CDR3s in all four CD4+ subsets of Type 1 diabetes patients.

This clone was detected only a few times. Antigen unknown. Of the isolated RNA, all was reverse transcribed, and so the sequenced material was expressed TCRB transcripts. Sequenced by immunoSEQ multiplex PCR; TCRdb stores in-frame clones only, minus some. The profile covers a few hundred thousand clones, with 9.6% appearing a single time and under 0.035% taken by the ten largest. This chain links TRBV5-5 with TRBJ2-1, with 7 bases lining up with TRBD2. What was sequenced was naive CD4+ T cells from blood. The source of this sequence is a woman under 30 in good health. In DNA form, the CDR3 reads TGTGCCAGCAGCCTATCCCGGACTAGGGTCTACAATGAGCAGTTCTTC. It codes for CASSLSRTRVYNEQFF.